This TCR beta chain was captured in a study of Ad26.COV2.S vaccination and SARS-CoV-2 variants. V dropped 0 bases and J dropped 3 bases, with 9 bases sitting between them. The CDR3 has 14 residues. CDR1 is SGDLS, CDR2 YYNGEE, per germline. Method: immunoSEQ multiplex PCR; TCRdb's copy keeps in-frame clones and lacks some. The sample consists of approximately 90,000 clones, 82% of them appearing once. The source is a human donor who had recovered from COVID-19. The V and J genes are TRBV9 and TRBJ1-2; no definite D call. The specimen was peripheral blood, collected after recovery from COVID-19. CDR3 sequence reads: CASSVANIDYGYTF. CDR3 nucleotide sequence: TGTGCCAGCAGCGTAGCTAATATAGACTATGGCTACACCTTC.